The rows below give T cell receptor beta chains drawn from one sample of a study of sequential checkpoint blockade in melanoma. The protocol was immunoSEQ multiplex PCR, while the TCRdb copy is restricted to in-frame clones and leaves out a portion. The sample consists of about 22,000 clones, 75% to 90% of them appearing once. The source material was CD8+ T cells sorted from blood (inferred from file names), sampled from a patient given nivolumab and ipilimumab in sequence. All receptors come from a human donor with melanoma. The CDR3 runs from the conserved cysteine through the conserved F or W. Each record gives: V gene, CDR3 length, J gene, D gene, clone size, CDR3 DNA, CDR3 protein. A D gene is named only where the DNA matches it firmly. Not every row has a clone size; where given, it reads once, few, many or a size class.

V gene: TRBV6-5; CDR3 length: 16; J gene: TRBJ1-2; D gene: -; clone size: -; CDR3 DNA: TGTGCCAGCAGTTACTCGTTTTCTGGTGATCAGTATGGCTACACCTTC; CDR3 protein: CASSYSFSGDQYGYTF
V gene: TRBV6-5; CDR3 length: 15; J gene: TRBJ1-1; D gene: -; clone size: -; CDR3 DNA: TGTGCCAGCAGCTATGCGTGGCGAGCCCGGGAAGGAGCTTTCTTT; CDR3 protein: CASSYAWRAREGAFF
V gene: TRBV6-5; CDR3 length: 15; J gene: TRBJ2-7; D gene: TRBD2; clone size: -; CDR3 DNA: TGTGCCAGCAGTTATGCCTGGGGAGGGGCCTACGAGCAGTACTTC; CDR3 protein: CASSYAWGGAYEQYF
V gene: TRBV11-2; CDR3 length: 19; J gene: TRBJ2-2; D gene: TRBD2; clone size: -; CDR3 DNA: TGTGCCAGCAGCCTTGCCCGGGGCGATCGCGGGGGGGCGGCCGGGGAGCTGTTTTTT; CDR3 protein: CASSLARGDRGGAAGELFF
V gene: TRBV28; CDR3 length: 15; J gene: TRBJ2-7; D gene: TRBD1; clone size: once; CDR3 DNA: TGTGCCAGCAGACTCGGGACAGGGGCCTACTACGAGCAGTACTTC; CDR3 protein: CASRLGTGAYYEQYF
V gene: TRBV7-9; CDR3 length: 13; J gene: TRBJ2-1; D gene: TRBD1; clone size: few; CDR3 DNA: TGTGCCAGCAGACCCGGACAGGGTAATGAGCAGTTCTTC; CDR3 protein: CASRPGQGNEQFF
V gene: TRBV9; CDR3 length: 14; J gene: TRBJ2-7; D gene: -; clone size: -; CDR3 DNA: TGTGCCAGCAGCAGGGGGGACAGCTCTTACGAGCAGTACTTC; CDR3 protein: CASSRGDSSYEQYF
V gene: TRBV28; CDR3 length: 17; J gene: TRBJ2-7; D gene: -; clone size: -; CDR3 DNA: TGTGCCAGCAGTCAAAGGGGGGGTCGATTCCCGCACTACGAGCAGTACTTC; CDR3 protein: CASSQRGGRFPHYEQYF
V gene: TRBV7-9; CDR3 length: 13; J gene: TRBJ2-7; D gene: -; clone size: once; CDR3 DNA: TGTGCCAGCAGCCAGGACAGCTCCTACGAGCAGTACTTC; CDR3 protein: CASSQDSSYEQYF
V gene: TRBV7-7; CDR3 length: 16; J gene: TRBJ2-5; D gene: TRBD1; clone size: -; CDR3 DNA: TGTGCCAGCAGCCATTCCGGGACAGGAGGCCAAGAGACCCAGTACTTC; CDR3 protein: CASSHSGTGGQETQYF
V gene: TRBV4-2; CDR3 length: 12; J gene: TRBJ1-2; D gene: -; clone size: few; CDR3 DNA: TGTGCCAGCAGCTTTTACAACGTTGGCTACACCTTC; CDR3 protein: CASSFYNVGYTF
V gene: TRBV6-1; CDR3 length: 16; J gene: TRBJ2-7; D gene: -; clone size: -; CDR3 DNA: TGTGCCAGCAGTGGGGGCCAAGGGCGAGGAACCTACGAGCAGTACTTC; CDR3 protein: CASSGGQGRGTYEQYF
V gene: TRBV7-8; CDR3 length: 16; J gene: TRBJ2-7; D gene: TRBD2; clone size: -; CDR3 DNA: TGTGCCAGCAGCTCGAATCGACTAGCAACCCTGTACGAGCAGTACTTC; CDR3 protein: CASSSNRLATLYEQYF
V gene: TRBV27; CDR3 length: 14; J gene: TRBJ2-1; D gene: TRBD1; clone size: -; CDR3 DNA: TGTGCCAGCAACAGGGGGAGCTCCTACAATGAGCAGTTCTTC; CDR3 protein: CASNRGSSYNEQFF
V gene: TRBV18; CDR3 length: 16; J gene: TRBJ2-5; D gene: -; clone size: -; CDR3 DNA: TGTGCCAGCTCACAACTCGCGGCAGGGGTGCTTGAGACCCAGTACTTC; CDR3 protein: CASSQLAAGVLETQYF
V gene: TRBV5-1; CDR3 length: 14; J gene: TRBJ2-5; D gene: TRBD2; clone size: -; CDR3 DNA: TGCGCCAGCAGCTTCCGGGAGCGGGGAGAGACCCAGTACTTC; CDR3 protein: CASSFRERGETQYF
V gene: TRBV19; CDR3 length: 15; J gene: TRBJ1-5; D gene: -; clone size: -; CDR3 DNA: TGTGCCAGTAGTATAGTGGCAGGGAGCAATCAGCCCCAGCATTTT; CDR3 protein: CASSIVAGSNQPQHF